The rows below give T cell receptor beta chains drawn from one sample of a study of brain T cells in children with intractable seizures. Only in-frame clones appear in the TCRdb table, and some are missing; sequencing was by immunoSEQ multiplex PCR. This table has around 340,000 clones, 93% appearing once. This sample comprised peripheral blood, obtained more than 4 months after surgery. All receptors derive from a boy under two years old with tuberous sclerosis and intractable seizures. The CDR3 runs from the conserved cysteine through the conserved F or W. D genes are given only for firm matches.

V gene	J gene	D gene	CDR3 length	CDR3 DNA	CDR3 protein
TRBV23-1	TRBJ1-5	-	14	TGCGCCAGCACACACAGGGAAAGCAATCAGCCCCAGCATTTT	CASTHRESNQPQHF
TRBV5-4	TRBJ2-7	TRBD2	14	TGTGCCAGCAGCACTTCGGGACTAACCTACGAGCAGTACTTC	CASSTSGLTYEQYF
TRBV4-1	TRBJ1-2	-	14	TGCGCCAGCAGCCCCAGGACAGATACGGAGGGCTACACCTTC	CASSPRTDTEGYTF
TRBV6-5	TRBJ1-5	-	15	TGTGCCAGCAGTTACGGGGGACGGGGCAATCAGCCCCAGCATTTT	CASSYGGRGNQPQHF
TRBV7-9	TRBJ1-1	TRBD1	13	TGTGCCAGCAGCATCAGGGGGCTTACTGAAGCTTTCTTT	CASSIRGLTEAFF
TRBV7-6	TRBJ1-1	-	13	TGTGCCAGCAGGGGGGCCCTGAACACTGAAGCTTTCTTT	CASRGALNTEAFF
TRBV30	TRBJ2-7	-	14	TGTGCCTGGACCTCGTTGGCAGGCTCCTACGAGCAGTACTTC	CAWTSLAGSYEQYF
TRBV9	TRBJ2-1	TRBD2	16	TGTGCCAGCAGCGAGGGGCTAGCGGGAGGGGGATTTGAGCAGTTCTTC	CASSEGLAGGGFEQFF
TRBV10-2	TRBJ1-1	-	13	TGCGCCAGCAGGCCGGTTAGTAACACTGAAGCTTTCTTT	CASRPVSNTEAFF
TRBV28	TRBJ2-6	-	16	TGTGCCAGCAGTTTCCATCTCAGCTCTGGGGCCAACGTCCTGACTTTC	CASSFHLSSGANVLTF
TRBV7-2	TRBJ2-1	TRBD2	16	TGTGCCAGCAGCCGCCAAGCGGGAGCCTCCTACAATGAGCAGTTCTTC	CASSRQAGASYNEQFF
TRBV7-9	TRBJ1-3	-	16	TGTGCCAGCAGCTTAGCGTCGGGGGAAGGTGGAAACACCATATATTTT	CASSLASGEGGNTIYF